Shown below are 26 T cell receptor beta chains from a single sample sequenced in a study of OX40 agonist ivuxolimab in advanced cancers. Assay: immunoSEQ multiplex PCR; the TCRdb copy retains only in-frame clones and omits some. The repertoire holds 85,000 to 130,000 clones, with 75% to 95% as singletons. Source: CD4+ or CD8+ T cells sorted from blood, taken in a trial of the OX40 agonist ivuxolimab. The receptors derive from an adult with an advanced solid tumor such as melanoma, head and neck, liver or kidney cancer.

CDR3 DNA sequence: TGTGCCAGCAGTCGCCCGGGGGATTACTACGAGCAGTACTTC. Translating it yields CASSRPGDYYEQYF. The rearrangement links TRBV6-1 to TRBJ2-7; possibly TRBD2 for D (6 bases). CDR3 size: 14 residues. V was clipped by 5 bases and J by 3 bases, with 14 bases between them. The germline V gene encodes CDR1 MNHNS and CDR2 SASEGT.

This rearrangement joins TRBV30 to TRBJ2-7; D unclear. Per germline, CDR1 GTSNPN and CDR2 SVGIG (reference sequence). This CDR3 spans 12 amino acids. Trimming pared 2 bases from V and 5 bases from J, leaving 10 bases between. CDR3 bases: TGTGCCTGGAGTCAGGTGACCCACGAGCAGTACTTC. It translates to CAWSQVTHEQYF. Full variable domain (outside the CDR3, taken from reference TRBV30 and TRBJ2-7): SQTIHQWPATLVQPVGSPLSLECTVEGTSNPNLYWYRQAAGRGLQLLFYSVGIGQISSEVPQNLSASRPQDRQFILSSKKLLLSDSGFYLCAWSQVTHEQYFGPGTRLTVT.

The genes are TRBV7-2 and TRBJ2-3; D gene ambiguous. V shed 5 bases and J shed 1 base, with 16 bases lying between them. Germline values: CDR1 SGHTA, CDR2 FQGNSA. This CDR3 region has 16 residues. CDR3 in DNA: TGTGCCAGCAGCCGCTTAGGAGCCCGGGGCACAGATACGCAGTATTTT. Translating it yields CASSRLGARGTDTQYF.

The V gene is TRBV30, the J gene TRBJ2-1, with 10 bases aligning to TRBD1. The CDR3 covers 17 residues. The germline gives CDR1 GTSNPN, CDR2 SVGIG (reference sequence). The V segment lost 4 bases and the J segment 2 bases; nucleotides outside the gene matches: 11. For the CDR3, the DNA is TGTGCCTGGACTGCAAAGCCCGGACAGGGGGCCTACAATGAGCAGTTCTTC. This translates into CAWTAKPGQGAYNEQFF.

The genes are TRBV2 and TRBJ2-6; maybe TRBD2 (5 bases). Germline V gene data show CDR1 as SNHLY and CDR2 as FYNNEI. CDR3 length: 15 residues. V lost 2 bases, J lost 3 bases, and 8 bases lay in between. The CDR3 DNA follows: TGTGCCAGCAGTGAAAGGGCGGGTGGGGCCAACGTCCTGACTTTC. Translation gives CASSERAGGANVLTF.

V and J are TRBV11-3 and TRBJ2-1, with 8 bases that match TRBD2. The germline gives CDR1 SGHNT, CDR2 YENEEA. The CDR3 runs to 14 residues. After removal of 3 bases from V and 10 bases from J, the junction contained 8 bases not matched to a gene. CDR3: CASSFGGAREEQFF. In nucleotides, the CDR3 is TGTGCCAGCAGCTTCGGGGGGGCAAGGGAAGAGCAGTTCTTC.

The rearrangement links TRBV5-8 to TRBJ2-1; D is ambiguous. From germline, CDR1 is SGHTS and CDR2 YDEGEE. The length of the CDR3 is 15 residues. V was pared by 4 bases and J by 0 bases, with 11 bases between. The CDR3 DNA reads as TGTGCCAGCAGCCATCGACGGAGCTCCTACAATGAGCAGTTCTTC. Its protein is CASSHRRSSYNEQFF.

The chain combines TRBV7-6 with TRBJ2-5; D may be TRBD2 (7 bases). The CDR3 is 14 amino acids. V was shortened by 5 bases and J by 4 bases, with 14 bases between the two germline ends. CDR1 and CDR2 (germline): SGHVS, FNYEAQ. The CDR3 DNA sequence: TGTGCCAGCAGCCCGAGGGGGGGGGCAGAGACCCAGTACTTC. As protein: CASSPRGGAETQYF.

This rearrangement joins TRBV7-2 to TRBJ1-2; D not resolved. Germline loops: CDR1 SGHTA, CDR2 FQGNSA. This CDR3 spans 13 amino acids. The V and J ends lost 5 bases and 5 bases respectively, with 12 bases between them. The CDR3 DNA reads TGTGCCAGCAGCACCCAAGGAGGGTATGGCTACACCTTC. Translated: CASSTQGGYGYTF.

The chain recombines TRBV6-5 with TRBJ2-1; 7 nucleotides match TRBD1. The V gene end was trimmed by 6 bases and the J gene end by 5 bases; junction bases not matched to a gene: 4. The CDR3 consists of 13 residues. Germline loops: CDR1 MNHEY, CDR2 SVGAGI. The CDR3 spells CASRITGDNEQFF. The CDR3 bases are TGTGCCAGCAGGATTACAGGGGACAATGAGCAGTTCTTC.

The CDR3 reads CASSLEGTGRGYGYTF. CDR3 sequence (DNA): TGTGCCAGCAGCTTGGAGGGGACAGGGCGGGGGTATGGCTACACCTTC. The rearrangement joins TRBV5-5 to TRBJ1-2; 9 nucleotides align to TRBD1. J was trimmed by 5 bases and V by 0 bases; bases with no gene match: 8. CDR3 size: 16 residues. CDR1 is SGHKS, CDR2 YYEKEE, per germline (reference sequence).

V and J are TRBV5-1 and TRBJ1-2; D is unclear. Germline CDR1 SGHRS, CDR2 YFSETQ. The CDR3 runs to 14 residues. V was trimmed by 0 bases and J by 3 bases, leaving 9 bases between them. CDR3 in amino acids: CASSLGTAYYGYTF. CDR3 in DNA: TGCGCCAGCAGCTTGGGCACAGCTTACTATGGCTACACCTTC.

The rearrangement links TRBV18 to TRBJ2-5; the D call may be TRBD1 or TRBD2 (5 bases each). Germline V lookup: CDR1 KGHSH, CDR2 LQKENI. Trimming cost V 2 bases and J 4 bases, with 11 bases left between them. The CDR3 consists of 14 residues. The CDR3 nucleotides read TGTGCCAGCTCACCAGGGGGTAGAAGAGAGACCCAGTACTTC. Its translation: CASSPGGRRETQYF.

This clone has only a few counts. The rearrangement uses TRBV6-5 and TRBJ2-7, with 8 bases fitting TRBD1. This CDR3 is built from 16 residues. Germline CDR1 and CDR2: MNHEY and SVGAGI. The J segment lost 12 bases and the V segment lost 4 bases, leaving 20 bases of the junction unmatched. The DNA for the CDR3 is TGTGCCAGCAGTTCTAACTCCCGGGACAGGCGCAACTCGGTGTACTTC. Its translation: CASSSNSRDRRNSVYF.

The chain uses TRBV19 and TRBJ1-2; tentatively, D is TRBD1 (5 bases). The CDR3 covers 13 residues. The V end lost 7 bases, the J end lost 4 bases, and 13 bases lay between the germline ends. Germline values: CDR1 LNHDA, CDR2 SQIVND (reference sequence). The chain's CDR3 is CASTTGDGYGYTF. The CDR3 DNA reads TGTGCCAGTACCACGGGGGACGGCTATGGCTACACCTTC.

This clone appeared once. CDR3 in DNA: TGTGCCAGTAGTGAGGGACTAGCGGGGACGGGGGATACGCAGTATTTT. Translated: CASSEGLAGTGDTQYF. V is TRBV19 and J is TRBJ2-3; TRBD2 matches 13 bases. This CDR3 is built from 16 residues. Germline trimming cut 5 bases from V and 6 bases from J; bases unmatched to any gene: 8. Germline lookup yields CDR1 LNHDA and CDR2 SQIVND (reference sequence).

In its sample, this clone was seen once. The gene calls are TRBV18 and TRBJ2-5, with D possibly matching TRBD1 (6 bases). CDR1 and CDR2 (germline): KGHSH, LQKENI. V lost 2 bases and J 2 bases, leaving 9 bases between the germline ends. The CDR3 covers 14 residues. CDR3 DNA sequence: TGTGCCAGCTCACCATCAAGGGGGCAAGAGACCCAGTACTTC. Translating gives CASSPSRGQETQYF.

The CDR3 is CASSIENGPYYEQYF. CDR3 sequence (DNA): TGTGCCAGTAGTATAGAGAATGGGCCCTACTACGAGCAGTACTTC. This chain links TRBV19 with TRBJ2-7; D is ambiguous. Trimming stripped 0 bases from V and 3 bases from J, with 12 bases between. This CDR3 has 15 residues. CDR1 is LNHDA and CDR2 is SQIVND in the germline V gene (reference sequence).

The chain uses TRBV5-1 and TRBJ1-4; D is undetermined. This CDR3 spans 14 amino acids. V lost 7 bases and J lost 3, with 13 bases in between. The germline V gene encodes CDR1 SGHRS and CDR2 YFSETQ. CDR3 region: CASAVGRPNEKLFF. CDR3 nucleotide sequence: TGCGCCAGCGCCGTGGGCCGCCCTAATGAAAAACTGTTTTTT.

The chain links TRBV30 to TRBJ1-2; 9 bases match TRBD1. The ends lost 3 bases at V and 2 bases at J; junction bases unmatched: 1. The germline V gene encodes CDR1 GTSNPN and CDR2 SVGIG (reference sequence). The CDR3 contains 13 residues. CDR3 sequence: CAWSTGGNYGYTF. Written as DNA, the CDR3 is TGTGCCTGGAGCACAGGGGGCAACTATGGCTACACCTTC.

Only one count was recorded for this clone. Mismatch with germline at one junction end may stem from a read error. The gene calls are TRBV5-1 and TRBJ2-7; TRBD1 matches at 7 bases. Germline values: CDR1 SGHRS, CDR2 YFSETQ. This CDR3 spans 12 amino acids. CDR3 nucleotides: TGCGCCAGCAGCTTGCAGAACGAACAGGGGAGCTTC. Amino acid sequence: CASSLQNEQGSF.

The chain couples TRBV9 to TRBJ2-5; 9 positions match TRBD1. Trimming cost V 3 bases and J 5 bases; bases outside gene matches: 5. Germline assignment: CDR1 SGDLS and CDR2 YYNGEE. The CDR3 loop spans 14 amino acids. The CDR3 is CASSESGQGETQYF. Here the CDR3 DNA reads TGTGCCAGCAGCGAGTCGGGACAGGGCGAGACCCAGTACTTC.

This rearrangement joins TRBV7-7 to TRBJ1-5; weak D call: TRBD1 (6 bases). Trimming pared 4 bases from V and 3 bases from J, leaving 16 bases between. Germline CDR1 SSHAT, CDR2 FNYEAQ (reference sequence). This CDR3 region has 16 residues. Here the CDR3 DNA reads TGTGCCAGCAGCTATATCACAGGGTCATTCAATCAGCCCCAGCATTTT. Residues: CASSYITGSFNQPQHF.

The J gene is TRBJ2-4, the V gene TRBV7-2; perhaps TRBD1 as D (6 bases). Looked up from germline, CDR1 is SGHTA and CDR2 is FQGNSA. The CDR3 is 16 amino acids. V was shortened by 1 base and J by 3 bases, with 13 bases between the two germline ends. The CDR3 spells CASSLEGQLYKNIQYF. The CDR3 DNA is TGTGCCAGCAGCTTAGAAGGACAGTTGTACAAAAACATTCAGTACTTC.

CDR3 sequence reads: CASRAATPYGYTF. In DNA form, the CDR3 reads TGTGCCAGCAGAGCCGCCACCCCATATGGCTACACCTTC. This chain links TRBV6-5 with TRBJ1-2; D gene unclear. Germline loops: CDR1 MNHEY, CDR2 SVGAGI. This CDR3 has 13 residues. V was clipped by 6 bases and J by 5 bases, with 13 bases between them.

The count of this clone is one. The CDR3 loop is CASSLRTGAQTGELFF. CDR3 nucleotides: TGTGCCAGCTCACTGCGGACAGGGGCACAGACCGGGGAGCTGTTTTTT. The chain is built from TRBV18 and TRBJ2-2; 9 positions agree with TRBD1. CDR1 is KGHSH, CDR2 LQKENI, per germline. CDR3 length equals 16 residues. V gave up 4 bases and J gave up 5 bases; unmatched junction bases: 8.